The clone carrying this TCR beta chain was seen a handful of times. Its antigen is still unknown. This entry comes from a study of response to subunit inactivated influenza vaccine. Findings and limits, study-wide: With each seasonal influenza vaccination, the authors suggested, few new T cells are recruited.

MiXCR, applied by TCRdb to the RT-PCR reads, yields one record per CDR3 protein. The sample shows 450,000 to 600,000 distinct CDR3 sequences, about 7.2% of them seen only once. Losses at the gene ends were 4 bases for V and 5 bases for J; bases not matched to a gene: 9. Germline V gene lookup returns CDR1 SGHVS and CDR2 FQNEAQ. CDR3 size: 16 residues. The TCR comes from a man aged 50-75 years who received an inactivated influenza vaccine. The material sequenced was PBMCs from blood, taken approximately 25 months after vaccination. V gene TRBV7-8 combines with J gene TRBJ2-2, with 8 bases matching TRBD1. The DNA of the CDR3 is TGTGCCAGCAGCTCCAGGACAGGGCCGTATACCGGGGAGCTGTTTTTT. Encoded protein: CASSSRTGPYTGELFF.